A single TCR beta chain is shown here with its context. Its antigen is not known. Amplifying from RNA transcripts, the study obtained TCR beta CDR3 regions. Second-round multiplex PCR came after first-round RT-PCR with HTBI primers. MiXCR, run by TCRdb on the multiplex PCR reads, gives a single entry per CDR3 protein. The table records almost 750,000 distinct CDR3 sequences, around 40% of them present only once. CDR3 length: 13 amino acids. V lost 6 bases and J 0 bases, leaving 9 bases between the germline ends. This sample was included in a study of Graves' ophthalmopathy and Graves' hyperthyroidism. The diagnosis combined clinical symptoms, thyroxine, TRAb, thyroid ultrasound and orbital computed tomography scans. Study conclusions and caveats: From stable hyperthyroidism, ophthalmopathy was separated by a 13-signature model with about 88% sensitivity and under 84% specificity. Blood was where most expanded thyroid clonotypes above 0.001 frequency also turned up.

The receptor was derived from an adult man with Graves' ophthalmopathy. Sequencing was done on a sample of peripheral blood. The chain recombines TRBV12-3 or TRBV12-4 with TRBJ2-7; D gene ambiguous. CDR3 residues: CASSATRSYEQYF. In DNA, the CDR3 is TGTGCCAGCAGCGCAACCCGCTCCTACGAGCAGTACTTC.